This passage covers 28 T cell receptor beta chains from one sample sequenced in a study of cytomegalovirus exposure and HLA in healthy donors. The PCR used 60 Vbeta and 13 Jbeta primers. Clones were read by immunoSEQ multiplex PCR, and TCRdb kept only the in-frame ones, dropping some. The sample lists some 130,000 clones, about 70% seen once, with 2.4% in the top ten. The material sequenced was PBMCs. All receptors come from a woman in her forties in good health and CMV-seronegative.

The sample holds a few counts of this clone. V and J are TRBV5-4 and TRBJ1-1, with 10 bases aligning to TRBD1. Germline V gene sequence: CDR1 SGHNT, CDR2 YYREEE (reference sequence). The CDR3 extends over 12 amino acids. V was pared by 4 bases and J by 7 bases, with 1 base of the junction left unmatched. The CDR3 DNA reads as TGTGCCAGCAGCGGGGACAGGGGTGAAGCTTTCTTT. Translating gives CASSGDRGEAFF.

V usage is TRBV27 and J usage is TRBJ1-4, with 9 bases identical to TRBD1. The CDR3 runs to 15 residues. Trimming took 4 bases from V and 8 from J; bases not matched to a gene: 8. Germline loops: CDR1 MNHEY, CDR2 SMNVEV (reference sequence). The CDR3 reads CASSSRGTGWEKLFF. The CDR3 DNA is TGTGCCAGCAGTTCCCGCGGGACAGGGTGGGAAAAACTGTTTTTT.

This clone appeared a single time. The V gene is TRBV2, the J gene TRBJ2-3, with TRBD2 matching 9 bases. This CDR3 spans 15 amino acids. After removal of 5 bases from V and 2 bases from J, the junction contained 5 bases not matched to a gene. Germline loops: CDR1 SNHLY, CDR2 FYNNEI. CDR3 loop: CASSLAGLLTDTQYF. CDR3 in DNA: TGTGCCAGCAGTCTAGCGGGACTACTCACAGATACGCAGTATTTT. Looking up the rest from reference TRBV2 and TRBJ2-3 gives the full variable domain: EPEVTQTPSHQVTQMGQEVILRCVPISNHLYFYWYRQILGQKVEFLVSFYNNEISEKSEIFDDQFSVERPDGSNFTLKIRSTKLEDSAMYFCASSLAGLLTDTQYFGPGTRLTVL.

The sample holds a few counts of this clone. The sample carries other DNA sequences with the same CDR3. The rearrangement links TRBV27 to TRBJ1-5; no clear D. CDR3 length: 16 residues. CDR1 and CDR2 from the germline V gene are MNHEY and SMNVEV (reference sequence). Trimming removed 11 bases at V and 0 bases at J, with 20 bases between. The CDR3 DNA reads TGTGCCCCTTTCTTTATTGCAGATGATAGCAATCAGCCCCAGCATTTT. Encoded protein: CAPFFIADDSNQPQHF.

The CDR3 region has the DNA TGTGCCACAAGCCCCACAGGGGAGGTTAACTATGGCTACACCTTC. The encoded protein is CATSPTGEVNYGYTF. The chain combines TRBV4-2 with TRBJ1-2; 7 positions agree with TRBD1. The V segment lost 10 bases and the J segment 1 base; nucleotides outside the gene matches: 12. Germline V gene data show CDR1 as LGHNA and CDR2 as YNFKEQ. The CDR3 length is 15 residues.

The chain uses TRBV7-9 and TRBJ2-3; 8 bases line up with TRBD2. The CDR3 loop spans 12 amino acids. CDR1 is SEHNR and CDR2 is FQNEAQ in the germline V gene (reference sequence). With V trimmed by 1 base and J by 12 bases, 3 bases remained unmatched. The CDR3 is CASSLEAGGQYF. The CDR3 nucleotides read TGTGCCAGCAGCTTAGAGGCGGGGGGACAGTATTTT.

This chain joins TRBV14 and TRBJ1-2; D may be TRBD1 (5 bases). Trimming left V 2 bases short and J 8 bases short, with 12 bases between. The CDR3 has 13 residues. Germline assignment: CDR1 SGHDN and CDR2 FVKESK. The CDR3 DNA follows: TGTGCCAGCAGCCAACGAAGGGGAAACGGCTACACCTTC. Protein product: CASSQRRGNGYTF.

This clone was found a few times. The V gene is TRBV29-1, the J gene TRBJ1-3; 8 bases align to TRBD1. CDR1 is SQVTM, CDR2 ANQGSEA, per germline. Unmatched junction bases numbered 3, after V lost 0 bases and J lost 5 bases. The CDR3 runs 14 residues. The CDR3 DNA follows: TGCAGCGTTGAAGATCCAGGGGGCAGAAACACCATATATTTT. Amino acids: CSVEDPGGRNTIYF.

Only a few counts were recorded for this clone. The chain is built from TRBV5-4 and TRBJ1-6, with D unresolved. V was cut by 4 bases and J by 0 bases, with 11 bases left in between. The germline V gene encodes CDR1 SGHNT and CDR2 YYREEE (reference sequence). The CDR3 consists of 16 residues. In nucleotides, the CDR3 is TGTGCCAGCAGCCCTGACTGGAGCTCCTATAATTCACCCCTCCACTTT. As protein: CASSPDWSSYNSPLHF.

The genes are TRBV10-1 and TRBJ2-4, with D possibly matching TRBD2 (5 bases). The germline V and J ends were trimmed by 3 bases and 0 bases, with 12 bases remaining between them. Per germline, CDR1 WNHNN and CDR2 SYGVQD (reference sequence). The CDR3 has 16 amino acids. The CDR3 coding sequence is TGCGCCAGCAGTGAATCAGCGGCTGTAGCCAAAAACATTCAGTACTTC. It translates to CASSESAAVAKNIQYF.

The gene calls are TRBV7-6 and TRBJ1-1; D is perhaps TRBD1 (5 bases). V lost 1 base to trimming and J lost 0 bases, with 18 bases between them. This CDR3 comprises 18 residues. The V gene's germline CDR1 is SGHVS and CDR2 FNYEAQ. The CDR3 DNA sequence: TGTGCCAGCAGCTTAGGTATAGGGATGGGGGGTATGAACACTGAAGCTTTCTTT. This encodes CASSLGIGMGGMNTEAFF.

This clone was seen a few times. The V call is TRBV19, the J call TRBJ1-1; TRBD1 might be the D (5 bases). V lost 1 base to trimming and J lost 3 bases, with 12 bases between them. The CDR3 is 15 amino acids. Germline CDR1 LNHDA, CDR2 SQIVND (reference sequence). The CDR3 here is CASSIVLDIHTEAFF. The CDR3 DNA follows: TGTGCCAGTAGTATAGTCTTGGACATACACACTGAAGCTTTCTTT.

This clone was counted between two and nine times. This rearrangement joins TRBV2 to TRBJ2-1; 12 positions match TRBD2. There are 15 residues in the CDR3. The germline gives CDR1 SNHLY, CDR2 FYNNEI. Germline trimming cut 5 bases from V and 2 bases from J; bases unmatched to any gene: 1. The CDR3 reads CASSPSGGAYNEQFF. The CDR3 coding sequence is TGTGCCAGCAGTCCTAGCGGGGGGGCCTACAATGAGCAGTTCTTC.

This rearrangement joins TRBV12-5 to TRBJ1-1, with 7 bases matching TRBD1. CDR3 length equals 17 residues. The V gene end was trimmed by 6 bases and the J gene end by 2 bases; junction bases not matched to a gene: 15. Germline lookup yields CDR1 LGHNT and CDR2 FRNRAP. The CDR3 loop is CASGPETGQGPNTEAFF. Here the CDR3 DNA reads TGTGCTAGTGGACCTGAGACAGGGCAGGGGCCTAACACTGAAGCTTTCTTT. The whole variable domain, filled in from reference TRBV12-5 and TRBJ1-1, reads DARVTQTPRHKVTEMGQEVTMRCQPILGHNTVFWYRQTMMQGLELLAYFRNRAPLDDSGMPKDRFSAEMPDATLATLKIQPSEPRDSAVYFCASGPETGQGPNTEAFFGQGTRLTVV.

In this sample, this clone turned up a few times. This chain uses TRBV5-1 with TRBJ2-1, with TRBD2 matching over 14 bases. The CDR3 length is 15 residues. With 8 bases clipped from V and 4 bases from J, the junction kept 5 bases outside the gene matches. Germline CDR1 reads SGHRS; CDR2 reads YFSETQ. CDR3 DNA: TGCGCCAGTGAGAGGACTAGCGGGGGGTACAATGAGCAGTTCTTC. It specifies CASERTSGGYNEQFF. The variable domain in full, completed from reference TRBV5-1 and TRBJ2-1, reads KAGVTQTPRYLIKTRGQQVTLSCSPISGHRSVSWYQQTPGQGLQFLFEYFSETQRNKGNFPGRFSGRQFSNSRSEMNVSTLELGDSALYLCASERTSGGYNEQFFGPGTRLTVL.

This clone was seen a single time. The chain links TRBV5-4 to TRBJ1-2, with 7 positions matching TRBD1. CDR3 length equals 13 residues. CDR1 SGHNT and CDR2 YYREEE come from the germline V gene (reference sequence). The V segment lost 4 bases and the J segment 2 bases; nucleotides outside the gene matches: 2. The CDR3 bases are TGTGCCAGCAGCCCGGGACAGAACTATGGCTACACCTTC. Its protein is CASSPGQNYGYTF.

The chain uses TRBV2 and TRBJ2-7, with a weak D call TRBD1 (5 bases). The CDR3 is 14 amino acids. Germline assignment: CDR1 SNHLY and CDR2 FYNNEI. Trimming shortened V by 4 bases and J by 2 bases, and 12 bases separated the two germline ends. CDR3 bases: TGTGCCAGCAGTGGACAGTCTTCTACCTACGAGCAGTACTTC. This gives the protein CASSGQSSTYEQYF.

This clone was detected only once. The V gene is TRBV27, the J gene TRBJ1-1, with 8 bases identical to TRBD1. The germline gives CDR1 MNHEY, CDR2 SMNVEV (reference sequence). This CDR3 comprises 14 residues. The trim removed 5 bases at V and 0 bases at J, leaving 2 bases unmatched. The CDR3 nucleotides read TGTGCCAGCAGTCAGGACAGGGTGAACACTGAAGCTTTCTTT. It translates to CASSQDRVNTEAFF.

This clone has only a few counts. This chain connects TRBV7-6 to TRBJ2-3; D might be TRBD1 (6 bases). This CDR3 region has 15 residues. The ends were cut back, 2 bases at V and 1 base at J, with 10 bases in the middle. Germline V gene lookup returns CDR1 SGHVS and CDR2 FNYEAQ. CDR3 region: CASSLRGGGTDTQYF. The CDR3 DNA sequence: TGTGCCAGCAGCTTAAGAGGGGGTGGCACAGATACGCAGTATTTT.

This chain connects TRBV30 to TRBJ1-1; 7 nucleotides match TRBD1. With 5 bases clipped from V and 3 bases from J, the junction kept 6 bases outside the gene matches. The CDR3 has 13 amino acids. Germline-derived CDR1 and CDR2 are GTSNPN and SVGIG (reference sequence). The chain's CDR3 is CAWHRGLYTEAFF. CDR3 nucleotides: TGTGCCTGGCACAGGGGACTTTACACTGAAGCTTTCTTT.

V gene TRBV2 combines with J gene TRBJ2-7; D possibly corresponds to TRBD1 (6 bases). Per the germline V gene, CDR1 is SNHLY and CDR2 is FYNNEI. Trimming took off 5 bases at V and 0 bases at J, with 11 bases between the two ends. CDR3 size: 14 residues. The CDR3 region is CASSRGDTSYEQYF. In DNA, the CDR3 is TGTGCCAGCAGTAGAGGGGACACCTCCTACGAGCAGTACTTC.

This clone was recorded only once. V and J are TRBV9 and TRBJ1-5; D may be TRBD1 (5 bases). V was pared by 0 bases and J by 4 bases, with 11 bases between. The CDR3 consists of 15 residues. Germline values: CDR1 SGDLS, CDR2 YYNGEE. This CDR3 is CASSVGGGTNQPQHF. Here the CDR3 DNA reads TGTGCCAGCAGCGTAGGGGGGGGTACAAATCAGCCCCAGCATTTT.

This chain connects TRBV5-1 to TRBJ1-1; D is uncertain. The V gene's germline CDR1 is SGHRS and CDR2 YFSETQ. The CDR3 runs to 15 residues. Trimming pared 0 bases from V and 0 bases from J, leaving 9 bases between. CDR3 in amino acids: CASSLGGGMNTEAFF. The CDR3 DNA reads as TGCGCCAGCAGCTTGGGAGGCGGGATGAACACTGAAGCTTTCTTT. Supplemented by reference TRBV5-1 and TRBJ1-1, the full variable domain reads KAGVTQTPRYLIKTRGQQVTLSCSPISGHRSVSWYQQTPGQGLQFLFEYFSETQRNKGNFPGRFSGRQFSNSRSEMNVSTLELGDSALYLCASSLGGGMNTEAFFGQGTRLTVV.

The rearrangement uses TRBV7-9 and TRBJ1-2; possible D gene TRBD1, 6 bases. CDR1 is SEHNR and CDR2 is FQNEAQ in the germline V gene (reference sequence). Trimming removed 5 bases at V and 1 base at J, with 8 bases between. This CDR3 spans 13 amino acids. The CDR3 region is CASSPDSNYGYTF. The CDR3 DNA sequence: TGTGCCAGCAGCCCGGACAGTAACTATGGCTACACCTTC.

Only a few counts were recorded for this clone. The junction departs from germline at one end; a sequencing error may be responsible. The rearrangement joins TRBV6-5 to TRBJ1-2, with D possibly TRBD1 on 6 matching bases. This CDR3 contains 14 residues. Germline V gene data show CDR1 as MNHEY and CDR2 as SVGAGI. The CDR3 DNA sequence: TGTGCCAGCAGTTACGGGGAGACAGGCGTCCTCGAGGACTTC. Translated, it gives CASSYGETGVLEDF.

The chain employs TRBV5-5 and TRBJ1-6; 9 positions match TRBD1. J lost 8 bases, V lost 4 bases, and 7 bases had no gene match. Looked up from germline, CDR1 is SGHKS and CDR2 is YYEKEE (reference sequence). This CDR3 region has 15 residues. This CDR3 is CASSKEGQGYSPLHF. CDR3 DNA: TGTGCCAGCAGCAAGGAAGGACAGGGGTATTCACCCCTCCACTTT. The variable domain in full, completed from reference TRBV5-5 and TRBJ1-6, reads DAGVTQSPTHLIKTRGQQVTLRCSPISGHKSVSWYQQVLGQGPQFIFQYYEKEERGRGNFPDRFSARQFPNYSSELNVNALLLGDSALYLCASSKEGQGYSPLHFGNGTRLTVT.

The chain uses TRBV25-1 and TRBJ2-2, with 9 bases that match TRBD1. Germline V gene lookup returns CDR1 MGHDK and CDR2 SYGVNS. This CDR3 is built from 16 residues. V lost 6 bases and J lost 4; bases outside the gene matches: 9. The CDR3: CASRAPGQGFTGELFF. In DNA form, the CDR3 reads TGTGCCAGCAGGGCCCCGGGACAGGGTTTCACCGGGGAGCTGTTTTTT.

The rearrangement links TRBV6-1 to TRBJ1-2, with a possible D match to TRBD1 (6 bases). There are 13 residues in the CDR3. The germline CDR1 and CDR2 sequences are MNHNS and SASEGT. V lost 4 bases and J lost 3, with 9 bases in between. In DNA, the CDR3 is TGTGCCAGCAGTGCGGGACAAGACTATGGCTACACCTTC. Amino acid sequence: CASSAGQDYGYTF.